The table lists the clone carrying this T cell receptor (beta chain) with a few counts. Its antigen remains unknown. This sample is drawn from a study of T cells after yellow fever vaccination. Study at large: Preparation of the low-cell-number fractions used SMART-Seq v4 Ultra Low Input.

Study-level findings and limits: The booster saw the reappearance of most primary-vaccination clones (roughly 97% CD4, 88% CD8).

Using its own MiXCR run on the 5' RACE reads, TCRdb lists one record per CDR3 protein. The sample includes a few hundred thousand distinct CDR3 sequences, 3% to 4.5% of them seen just once. The TCR originated in a young man who received the YFV17D yellow fever vaccine. Sequences were derived from PBMCs, sampled 5 days after the yellow fever booster vaccination.

CDR3 in DNA: TGTGCCAGCAGCTTAAACTTTCCCGGGGCAGGGGGCGACACTGAAGCTTTCTTT. This codes for CASSLNFPGAGGDTEAFF. The chain uses TRBV7-3 and TRBJ1-1, with 8 positions matching TRBD1. The CDR3 totals 18 residues. Trimming removed 1 base from V and 3 bases from J; junction bases left unmatched: 13. Looked up from germline, CDR1 is SGHTA and CDR2 is FQGTGA.